These 30 T cell receptor beta chains came from one sample sequenced in a study of blood T cells in healthy people across ages. Combining a sample-barcoded 5' primer with a J-beta primer mix, a second PCR ran for roughly 6 to 12 cycles. TCRdb redid the calling of the 5' RACE reads with MiXCR, one entry per CDR3 protein. The sample lists about 1.6 million distinct CDR3 sequences, approximately 32% seen once, with 11% in the top ten. What was sequenced was blood. These receptors all come from a woman in her 30s in good health.

This clonotype has at least ten counts. The J gene is TRBJ2-3, the V gene TRBV4-1, with 9 bases aligning to TRBD1. Trimming removed 3 bases from V and 4 bases from J; junction bases left unmatched: 11. The CDR3 length is 17 residues. Per germline, CDR1 MGHRA and CDR2 YSYEKL. CDR3 bases: TGCGCCAGCAGCCATTTACACCGGGACAGGGCTCCAGATACGCAGTATTTT. Translated: CASSHLHRDRAPDTQYF.

V and J are TRBV5-4 and TRBJ2-5, with 7 bases that match TRBD1. The better agreement between TRBJ2-7 and the DNA end casts doubt on the J call. The CDR3 totals 15 residues. CDR1 is SGHNT, CDR2 YYREEE, per germline (reference sequence). CDR3 DNA: TGTGCCAGCAGCCGTCCACAGGGGAGTATGGACGAGCAGTACTTC. Its protein is CASSRPQGSMDEQYF.

In its sample, this clonotype was seen a few times. The rearrangement uses TRBV7-9 and TRBJ2-7, with TRBD2 identical over 11 bases. With 4 bases clipped from V and 3 bases from J, the junction kept 2 bases outside the gene matches. Germline V lookup: CDR1 SEHNR, CDR2 FQNEAQ (reference sequence). The CDR3 loop spans 14 amino acids. The CDR3 spells CASSSTSGNYEQYF. As DNA, the CDR3 is TGTGCCAGCAGCTCGACTAGCGGGAACTACGAGCAGTACTTC. Variable domain in full (rest from reference TRBV7-9 and TRBJ2-7): DTGVSQNPRHKITKRGQNVTFRCDPISEHNRLYWYRQTLGQGPEFLTYFQNEAQLEKSRLLSDRFSAERPKGSFSTLEIQRTEQGDSAMYLCASSSTSGNYEQYFGPGTRLTVT.

The CDR3 DNA is TGCGCCAGTAAGGAAGTCGGCAGGACCAAAGAGACCCAGTACTTC. This encodes CASKEVGRTKETQYF. The genes are TRBV4-1 and TRBJ2-5; D is unresolved. The CDR3 has 15 amino acids. V gave up 9 bases and J gave up 3 bases, with 20 bases separating them. Germline V gene lookup returns CDR1 MGHRA and CDR2 YSYEKL.

The rearrangement links TRBV7-6 to TRBJ1-2; a weak D match, TRBD1 (5 bases). Germline loops: CDR1 SGHVS, CDR2 FNYEAQ. The CDR3 consists of 16 residues. The germline V and J ends were trimmed by 5 bases and 2 bases, with 18 bases remaining between them. In DNA, the CDR3 is TGTGCCAGCAGCCTCCACCCGGGGCTGGGGAACTATGGCTACACCTTC. This sequence encodes CASSLHPGLGNYGYTF.

V and J are TRBV15 and TRBJ2-5; D is ambiguous. Matching the DNA end better, TRBJ2-7 makes the J call doubtful. This CDR3 is 14 amino acids long. Germline lookup yields CDR1 LNHNV and CDR2 YYDKDF (reference sequence). CDR3 nucleotides: TGTGCCACCAGCAGAGTCCCCGGACGGATCGAGCAGTACTTC. Protein product: CATSRVPGRIEQYF.

This clonotype has a handful of counts. V and J are TRBV4-1 and TRBJ1-5, with 8 bases fitting TRBD1. CDR1 and CDR2 (germline): MGHRA, YSYEKL. The CDR3 spans 15 residues. Germline trimming cut 4 bases from V and 4 bases from J; bases unmatched to any gene: 6. CDR3 in DNA: TGCGCCAGCAGCCCAGGGGGCCCTGGGAATCAGCCCCAGCATTTT. It encodes CASSPGGPGNQPQHF.

The genes are TRBV7-2 and TRBJ2-6; a weak D match, TRBD1 (5 bases). V lost 7 bases and J 2 bases, leaving 12 bases between the germline ends. CDR3 length: 15 amino acids. Germline CDR1 reads SGHTA; CDR2 reads FQGNSA. As DNA, the CDR3 is TGTGCCAGCATACTCCAGGGAACTGGGGCCAACGTCCTGACTTTC. It is translated as CASILQGTGANVLTF.

This clonotype showed up many times. The chain combines TRBV3-1 with TRBJ2-7, with D tentatively TRBD1 or TRBD2 (5 bases each). The V end lost 3 bases, the J end lost 4 bases, and 7 bases lay between the germline ends. Germline assignment: CDR1 LGHDT and CDR2 YNNKEL (reference sequence). The length of the CDR3 is 12 residues. The CDR3 loop is CASSQRGYEQYF. Here the CDR3 DNA reads TGTGCCAGCAGCCAGAGGGGATACGAGCAGTACTTC.

The chain couples TRBV13 to TRBJ2-7; tentatively, D is TRBD2 (6 bases). CDR3 length: 15 amino acids. V lost 5 bases, J lost 5 bases, and 19 bases lay in between. Germline assignment: CDR1 PRHDT and CDR2 FYEKMQ (reference sequence). Here the CDR3 reads CASSGQTGVVDEQYF. The DNA of the CDR3 is TGTGCCAGCAGCGGCCAAACGGGGGTTGTGGACGAGCAGTACTTC.

The sample holds a few counts of this clonotype. The chain is built from TRBV7-8 and TRBJ2-3, with D uncertain. V lost 5 bases to trimming and J lost 4 bases, with 10 bases between them. This CDR3 region has 13 residues. The germline V gene has CDR1 SGHVS and CDR2 FQNEAQ. CDR3 in DNA: TGTGCCAGCAGCACATCGGCCGCAGATACGCAGTATTTT. This gives the protein CASSTSAADTQYF.

For the CDR3, the DNA is TGTGCCAGCAGCCCAGGTATTCGCTCCTACGAGCAGTACTTC. This encodes CASSPGIRSYEQYF. J is TRBJ2-7 and V is TRBV7-8; D remains ambiguous. V was pared by 5 bases and J by 0 bases, with 11 bases between. This CDR3 spans 14 amino acids. The V gene's germline CDR1 is SGHVS and CDR2 FQNEAQ.

The V and J genes are TRBV20-1 and TRBJ2-3; D perhaps matches TRBD2 (5 bases). The CDR3 is 11 amino acids. Per germline, CDR1 DFQATT and CDR2 SNEGSKA (reference sequence). Trimming cost V 5 bases and J 6 bases, with 9 bases left between them. The CDR3 reads CSAPTRDTQYF. The CDR3 DNA reads as TGCAGTGCTCCCACTAGGGATACGCAGTATTTT.

This clonotype showed up just once. The chain couples TRBV5-1 to TRBJ2-1; 15 bases are shared with TRBD2. Germline loops: CDR1 SGHRS, CDR2 YFSETQ. J gave up 4 bases and V 3 bases, and 11 bases lay outside the gene matches. CDR3 length equals 19 residues. This CDR3 reads CASSSRGLAGGIRYNEQFF. CDR3 nucleotides: TGCGCCAGCAGCTCCAGAGGACTAGCGGGGGGGATACGATACAATGAGCAGTTCTTC.

The chain links TRBV30 to TRBJ2-3; 8 bases are shared with TRBD2. V lost 0 bases to trimming and J lost 0 bases; unmatched junction nucleotides: 8. The CDR3 is 17 amino acids. The germline CDR1 and CDR2 sequences are GTSNPN and SVGIG (reference sequence). The CDR3 DNA sequence: TGTGCCTGGAGTGTTCGCCGACTAGCGCCTAGCACAGATACGCAGTATTTT. Its protein is CAWSVRRLAPSTDTQYF.

Points on this clonotype: An end of the junction does not agree with germline; a read error may underlie this. The chain links TRBV28 to TRBJ2-1; 9 nucleotides match TRBD2. This CDR3 is 16 amino acids long. Germline CDR1 MDHEN, CDR2 SYDVKM. The CDR3 DNA sequence: TGTGCCAGCAGTTTATTGGGTAGCGGGAGCTACAATGGGCAGTTCTTC. As protein: CASSLLGSGSYNGQFF.

This chain joins TRBV20-1 and TRBJ2-1; 9 bases fit TRBD2. CDR3 length: 16 amino acids. Germline loops: CDR1 DFQATT, CDR2 SNEGSKA (reference sequence). V lost 1 base, J lost 5 bases, and 9 bases stayed unmatched. CDR3 sequence: CSARASSGRSHNEQFF. The DNA for the CDR3 is TGCAGTGCTAGAGCGAGTAGCGGGAGAAGCCACAATGAGCAGTTCTTC.

The chain employs TRBV6-1 and TRBJ1-2; no clear D. This CDR3 is 14 amino acids long. The V gene lost 6 bases and the J gene lost 3 bases, with 14 bases spanning the gap. Germline CDR1 and CDR2: MNHNS and SASEGT. This CDR3 reads CASSPHGLDYGYTF. CDR3 DNA: TGTGCCAGCAGCCCACATGGTTTGGACTATGGCTACACCTTC.

The rearrangement joins TRBV28 to TRBJ2-1; 7 nucleotides match TRBD2. The CDR3 totals 15 residues. The V gene end was trimmed by 7 bases and the J gene end by 5 bases; junction bases not matched to a gene: 11. Germline CDR1 reads MDHEN; CDR2 reads SYDVKM. The CDR3 sequence is CASKLGAAGHNEQFF. In DNA form, the CDR3 reads TGTGCCAGCAAATTGGGTGCAGCGGGACACAATGAGCAGTTCTTC. Using reference TRBV28 and TRBJ2-1 for the parts outside the CDR3, the full variable domain is DVKVTQSSRYLVKRTGEKVFLECVQDMDHENMFWYRQDPGLGLRLIYFSYDVKMKEKGDIPEGYSVSREKKERFSLILESASTNQTSMYLCASKLGAAGHNEQFFGPGTRLTVL.

This clonotype was found a few times. The rearrangement uses TRBV4-1 and TRBJ2-3, with no clear D. V lost 0 bases, J lost 4 bases, and 11 bases lay in between. The germline V gene encodes CDR1 MGHRA and CDR2 YSYEKL. The CDR3 totals 15 residues. In nucleotides, the CDR3 is TGCGCCAGCAGCCAAGATGTCCAATACGCAGATACGCAGTATTTT. Translated, it gives CASSQDVQYADTQYF.

This clonotype appeared many times. The chain recombines TRBV9 with TRBJ2-1, with D possibly matching TRBD2 (6 bases). This CDR3 is 13 amino acids long. From germline, CDR1 is SGDLS and CDR2 YYNGEE. V was pared by 1 base and J by 10 bases, with 12 bases between. Written as DNA, the CDR3 is TGTGCCAGCAGCGTAAGTACAGGAGGGGAGCAGTTCTTC. Encoded protein: CASSVSTGGEQFF.

This clonotype turned up a few times. V gene TRBV6-1 combines with J gene TRBJ2-5, with 7 bases matching TRBD2. The germline V gene encodes CDR1 MNHNS and CDR2 SASEGT. Unmatched junction bases numbered 17, after V lost 10 bases and J lost 3 bases. This CDR3 has 16 residues. For the CDR3, the DNA is TGTGCCACCATTCCTTCCTCTGGGGAGGGTGAAGAGACCCAGTACTTC. Protein sequence: CATIPSSGEGEETQYF.

This clonotype was detected a few times. The genes are TRBV4-1 and TRBJ1-4, with D unclear. CDR3 size: 16 residues. Trimming cost V 4 bases and J 8 bases, with 20 bases left between them. From germline, CDR1 is MGHRA and CDR2 YSYEKL. CDR3 in DNA: TGCGCCAGCAGCCCAAGTGGTGGGTCAAGGGAGGAAAAACTGTTTTTT. Its translation: CASSPSGGSREEKLFF.

This rearrangement joins TRBV4-1 to TRBJ2-2, with TRBD1 identical over 8 bases. V shed 1 base, J shed 6 bases, and the junction held 4 bases outside the gene matches. CDR3 length equals 15 residues. Germline CDR1 and CDR2: MGHRA and YSYEKL. The CDR3: CASSQGGQVAGELFF. In DNA form, the CDR3 reads TGCGCCAGCAGCCAAGGGGGACAGGTGGCCGGGGAGCTGTTTTTT.

This chain connects TRBV11-2 to TRBJ2-1; 10 nucleotides match TRBD2. The CDR3 is 16 residues long. V lost 4 bases and J lost 5; bases outside the gene matches: 8. CDR1 and CDR2 from the germline V gene are SGHAT and FQNNGV. This CDR3 is CASSSIAGGANNEQFF. For the CDR3, the DNA is TGTGCCAGCAGCTCAATAGCGGGAGGCGCCAACAATGAGCAGTTCTTC.

At least ten counts were recorded for this clonotype. The V call is TRBV29-1, the J call TRBJ2-5, with D perhaps matching TRBD2 (6 bases). The germline CDR1 and CDR2 sequences are SQVTM and ANQGSEA. The V and J ends lost 3 bases and 1 base respectively, with 18 bases between them. The CDR3 loop spans 16 amino acids. The CDR3 sequence: CSVELMEAGSQETQYF. The CDR3 nucleotides are TGCAGCGTTGAGTTGATGGAAGCGGGTAGCCAAGAGACCCAGTACTTC.

The J gene is TRBJ1-2, the V gene TRBV5-1; no definite D call. Between the trimmed V and J ends, which lost 0 bases and 2 bases, there was a span of 11 bases. Germline CDR1 reads SGHRS; CDR2 reads YFSETQ. The CDR3 totals 15 residues. DNA for the CDR3: TGCGCCAGCAGCTTGGGGGCTATATCGAACTATGGCTACACCTTC. Translating it yields CASSLGAISNYGYTF.

This chain uses TRBV20-1 with TRBJ1-5; possible D gene TRBD1, 5 bases. The CDR3 covers 12 residues. V gave up 3 bases and J gave up 7 bases, with 10 bases separating them. Germline assignment: CDR1 DFQATT and CDR2 SNEGSKA (reference sequence). CDR3 amino acids: CSASLGEQPQHF. CDR3 DNA sequence: TGCAGTGCTAGTTTGGGGGAGCAGCCCCAGCATTTT.

The gene calls are TRBV27 and TRBJ2-7; the match to TRBD2 covers 7 bases. The germline V gene encodes CDR1 MNHEY and CDR2 SMNVEV (reference sequence). The ends lost 8 bases at V and 9 bases at J; junction bases unmatched: 19. The CDR3 sequence is 15 residues long. The CDR3 DNA reads as TGTGCCAGCGGGGCCGGAAGCGGGACCCATCGCGGGCAGTACTTC. Translating it yields CASGAGSGTHRGQYF.

V and J are TRBV6-5 and TRBJ2-6; D unresolved. CDR1 and CDR2 from the germline V gene are MNHEY and SVGAGI. The V end lost 2 bases, the J end lost 0 bases, and 11 bases lay between the germline ends. The CDR3 loop spans 17 amino acids. CDR3: CASSYGRRSSGANVLTF. DNA of the CDR3: TGTGCCAGCAGTTACGGACGGAGAAGCTCTGGGGCCAACGTCCTGACTTTC.